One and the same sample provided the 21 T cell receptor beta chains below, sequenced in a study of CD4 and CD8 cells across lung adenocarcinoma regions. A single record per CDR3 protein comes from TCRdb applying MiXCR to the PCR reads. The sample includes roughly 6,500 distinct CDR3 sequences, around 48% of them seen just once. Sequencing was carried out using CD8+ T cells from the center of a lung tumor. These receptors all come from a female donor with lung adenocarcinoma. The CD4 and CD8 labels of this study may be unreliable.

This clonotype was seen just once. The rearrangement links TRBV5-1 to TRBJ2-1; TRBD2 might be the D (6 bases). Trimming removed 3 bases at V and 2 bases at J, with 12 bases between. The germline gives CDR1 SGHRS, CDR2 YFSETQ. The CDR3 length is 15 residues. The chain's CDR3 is CASSSRDSTYNEQFF. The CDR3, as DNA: TGCGCCAGCAGCTCCCGGGACTCAACCTACAATGAGCAGTTCTTC.

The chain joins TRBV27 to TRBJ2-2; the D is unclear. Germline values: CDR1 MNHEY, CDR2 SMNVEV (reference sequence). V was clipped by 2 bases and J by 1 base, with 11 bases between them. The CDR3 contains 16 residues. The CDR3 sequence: CASSLIGTLNTGELFF. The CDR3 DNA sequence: TGTGCCAGCAGTTTAATTGGCACCCTGAACACCGGGGAGCTGTTTTTT.

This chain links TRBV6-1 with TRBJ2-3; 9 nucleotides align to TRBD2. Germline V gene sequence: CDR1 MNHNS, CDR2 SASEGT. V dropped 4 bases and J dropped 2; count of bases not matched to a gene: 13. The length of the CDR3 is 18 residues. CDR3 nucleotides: TGTGCCAGCAGTGGAGCGGGGGGCGGGGGGGGGGACACAGATACGCAGTATTTT. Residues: CASSGAGGGGGDTDTQYF.

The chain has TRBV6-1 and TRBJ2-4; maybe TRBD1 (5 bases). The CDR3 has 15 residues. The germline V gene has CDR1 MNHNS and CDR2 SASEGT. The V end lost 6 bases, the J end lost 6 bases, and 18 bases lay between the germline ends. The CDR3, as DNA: TGTGCCAGCAGGGCTGGGGCCTGTGGCGGAAACATTCAGTACTTC. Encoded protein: CASRAGACGGNIQYF.

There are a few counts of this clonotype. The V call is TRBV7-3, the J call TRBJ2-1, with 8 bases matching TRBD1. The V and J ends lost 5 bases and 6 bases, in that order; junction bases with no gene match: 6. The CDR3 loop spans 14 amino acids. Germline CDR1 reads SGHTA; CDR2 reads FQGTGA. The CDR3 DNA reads TGTGCCAGCAGCCCCACGACAGGGGCCAATGAGCAGTTCTTC. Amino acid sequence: CASSPTTGANEQFF.

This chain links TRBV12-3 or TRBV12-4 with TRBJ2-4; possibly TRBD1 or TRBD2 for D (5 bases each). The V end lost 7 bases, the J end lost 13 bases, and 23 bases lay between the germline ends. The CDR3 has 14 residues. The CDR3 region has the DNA TGTGCCAGCACGGGGCTGGCCGCCGGGAATACGCAGTACTTC. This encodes CASTGLAAGNTQYF.

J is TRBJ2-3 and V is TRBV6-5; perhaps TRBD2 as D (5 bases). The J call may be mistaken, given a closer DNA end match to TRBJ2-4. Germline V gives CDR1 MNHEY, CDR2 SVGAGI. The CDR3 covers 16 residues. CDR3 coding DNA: TGTGCCAGCAGTTACTCTCCCGGGCCTAGCACAGATATTCAGTACTTC. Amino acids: CASSYSPGPSTDIQYF.

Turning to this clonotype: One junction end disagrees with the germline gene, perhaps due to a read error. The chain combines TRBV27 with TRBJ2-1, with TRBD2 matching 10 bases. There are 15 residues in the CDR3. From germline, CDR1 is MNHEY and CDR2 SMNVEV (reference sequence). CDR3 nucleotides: TGTGCCAGCAGAATACTAGCGGGGACATACGGGGAGCAGTTTTTT. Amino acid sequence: CASRILAGTYGEQFF.

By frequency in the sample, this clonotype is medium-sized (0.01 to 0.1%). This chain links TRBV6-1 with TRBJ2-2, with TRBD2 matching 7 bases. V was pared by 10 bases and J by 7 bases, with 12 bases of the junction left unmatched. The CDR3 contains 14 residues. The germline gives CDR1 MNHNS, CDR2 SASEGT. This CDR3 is CATGRREKGGELFF. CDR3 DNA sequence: TGTGCCACCGGGCGGCGGGAGAAGGGCGGGGAGCTGTTTTTT.

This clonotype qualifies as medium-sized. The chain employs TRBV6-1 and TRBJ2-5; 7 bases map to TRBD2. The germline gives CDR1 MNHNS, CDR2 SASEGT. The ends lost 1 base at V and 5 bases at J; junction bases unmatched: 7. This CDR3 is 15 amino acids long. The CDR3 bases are TGTGCCAGCAGTGAAGATGCTGGGGGGGGGGAGACCCAGTACTTC. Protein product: CASSEDAGGGETQYF.

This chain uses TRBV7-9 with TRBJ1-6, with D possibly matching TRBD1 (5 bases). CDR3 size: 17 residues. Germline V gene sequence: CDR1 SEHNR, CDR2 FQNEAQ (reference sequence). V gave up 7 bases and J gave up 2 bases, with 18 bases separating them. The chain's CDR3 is CASTIRGEDTYNSPLHF. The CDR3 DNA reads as TGTGCCAGCACGATCCGAGGGGAGGACACCTATAATTCACCCCTCCACTTT.

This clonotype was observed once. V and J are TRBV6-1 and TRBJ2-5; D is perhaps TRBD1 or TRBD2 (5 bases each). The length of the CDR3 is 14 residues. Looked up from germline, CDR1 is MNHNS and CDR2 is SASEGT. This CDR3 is CAGRGGRDPETQYF. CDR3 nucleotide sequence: TGTGCGGGGCGTGGGGGACGAGACCCAGAGACCCAGTACTTC.

CDR3 bases: TGTGCCAGCAGCTTCGGGGGGGGGGCCGTAGAGACCCAGTATTTT. It encodes CASSFGGGAVETQYF. The chain uses TRBV11-2 and TRBJ2-5; TRBD2 matches 8 bases. The end of the DNA aligns better with TRBJ2-3, so the J call may be wrong. The germline V gene has CDR1 SGHAT and CDR2 FQNNGV. The CDR3 consists of 15 residues.

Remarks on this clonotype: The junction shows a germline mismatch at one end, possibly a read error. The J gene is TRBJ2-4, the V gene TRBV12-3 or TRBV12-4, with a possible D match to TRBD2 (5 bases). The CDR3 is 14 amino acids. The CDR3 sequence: CRSWCRGARDMQYF. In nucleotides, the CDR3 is TGCCGCAGCTGGTGTCGGGGAGCCAGAGACATGCAGTACTTC.

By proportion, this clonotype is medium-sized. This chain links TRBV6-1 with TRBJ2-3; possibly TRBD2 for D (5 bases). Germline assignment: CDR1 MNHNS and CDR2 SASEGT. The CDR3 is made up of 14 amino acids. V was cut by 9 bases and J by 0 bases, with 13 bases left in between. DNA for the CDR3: TGTGCCAGTCAGCGGCCACACAGCACAGATACGCAGTATTTT. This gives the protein CASQRPHSTDTQYF.

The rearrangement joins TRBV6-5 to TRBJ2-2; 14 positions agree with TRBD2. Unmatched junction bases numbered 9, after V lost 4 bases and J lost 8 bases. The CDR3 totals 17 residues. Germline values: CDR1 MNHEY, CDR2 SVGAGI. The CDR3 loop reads CASSSTSGRVSTGELFF. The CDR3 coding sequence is TGTGCCAGCAGTTCGACTAGCGGGAGGGTGAGCACAGGGGAGCTGTTTTTT.

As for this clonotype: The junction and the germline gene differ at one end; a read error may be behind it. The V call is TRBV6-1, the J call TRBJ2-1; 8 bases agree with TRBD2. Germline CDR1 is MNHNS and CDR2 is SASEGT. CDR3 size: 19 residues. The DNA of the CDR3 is TGTGCCAGCAGTGAAGCGGCGGGTAGCGGGGCTCGTGCCCCAGATACCCAGTATTTC. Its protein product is CASSEAAGSGARAPDTQYF.

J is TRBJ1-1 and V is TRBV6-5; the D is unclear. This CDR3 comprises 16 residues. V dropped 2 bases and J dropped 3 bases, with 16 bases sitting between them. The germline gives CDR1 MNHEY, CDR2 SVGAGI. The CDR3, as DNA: TGTGCCAGCAGTTACCCGGAGGGTGGGGTCGACACTGAAGCTTTCTTT. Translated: CASSYPEGGVDTEAFF.

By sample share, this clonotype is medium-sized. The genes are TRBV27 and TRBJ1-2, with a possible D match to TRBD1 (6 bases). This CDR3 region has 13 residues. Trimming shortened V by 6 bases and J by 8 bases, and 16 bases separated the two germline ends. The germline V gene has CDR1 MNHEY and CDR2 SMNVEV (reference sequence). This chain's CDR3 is CASRQQGASGYTF. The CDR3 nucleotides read TGTGCCAGCAGGCAACAGGGAGCCAGCGGCTACACCTTC.

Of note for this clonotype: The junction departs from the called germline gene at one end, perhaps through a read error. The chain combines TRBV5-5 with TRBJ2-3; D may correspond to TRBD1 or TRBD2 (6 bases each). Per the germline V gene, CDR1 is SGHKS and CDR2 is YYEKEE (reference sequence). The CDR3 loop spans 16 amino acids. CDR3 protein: CASGGLGGRGKDTQYF. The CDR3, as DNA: TGTGCCAGCGGGGGGCTGGGGGGCCGTGGCAAAGATACGCAGTATTTC.

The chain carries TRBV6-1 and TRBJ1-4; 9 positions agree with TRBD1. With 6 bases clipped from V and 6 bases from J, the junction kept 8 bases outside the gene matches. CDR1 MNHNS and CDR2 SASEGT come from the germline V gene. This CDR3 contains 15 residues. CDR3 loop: CASRSGGQGDEKLFF. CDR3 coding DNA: TGTGCCAGCAGATCCGGGGGACAGGGAGATGAAAAACTGTTTTTT.